This T cell receptor (beta chain) is from a study of blood T cell repertoires in COVID-19. Study-level background: The cDNA or gDNA used as material had been derived from T cells, B-cell-depleted T cells, or PBMCs.

Per the study methods: How many nucleated cells were present was estimated from reference gene primer amplification. The assay was immunoSEQ multiplex PCR, and TCRdb's table has in-frame clones only and misses some. V and J calls and clone size are as listed in that table; D and trimming were resolved from the DNA. The data show 65,000 or so clones, with 76% seen just once and around 6% held by the top ten. With 4 bases clipped from V and 0 bases from J, the junction kept 2 bases outside the gene matches. Germline assignment: CDR1 MNHNS and CDR2 SASEGT. The CDR3 consists of 17 residues. The TCR was taken from a woman aged 45-65 years with active or convalescent COVID-19. This rearrangement joins TRBV6-1 to TRBJ2-6; 11 positions match TRBD2. The sample was peripheral blood. CDR3 coding DNA: TGTGCCAGCAGTGGCCTAGCGGGAGGCTCTGGGGCCAACGTCCTGACTTTC. Its protein is CASSGLAGGSGANVLTF.